Listed below are T cell receptor beta chains from one sample, sequenced in a study of shared T cell receptors in the human thymus. TCRdb keeps only in-frame clones here, not all; method: immunoSEQ multiplex PCR. The repertoire has 500,000 to 850,000 clones, around 87% of them found once; the top ten carry just under 0.0095%. This same sample was also taken into another study, of human thymus T cells.

Sequencing input: thymocytes. These receptors came from a boy under three years old with a congenital heart defect. The CDR3 runs from the conserved cysteine through the conserved F or W. Fields, in order: D gene, V gene, clone size, J gene, CDR3 protein, CDR3 DNA. The D gene is left open where the match is weak. Not every row has a clone size; where given, it reads once, few, many or a size class.

.,TRBV12-5,.,TRBJ2-3,CASGLDRASTDTQYF,TGTGCTAGTGGTTTGGACAGGGCTAGCACAGATACGCAGTATTTT
TRBD1,TRBV5-1,.,TRBJ1-1,CASSPTGRGTEAFF,TGCGCCAGCAGCCCGACAGGGCGGGGCACTGAAGCTTTCTTT
TRBD2,TRBV30,.,TRBJ2-2,CAWSPSASGSGIGELFF,TGTGCCTGGAGTCCCTCAGCTAGCGGGAGTGGGATCGGGGAGCTGTTTTTT
TRBD2,TRBV14,few,TRBJ2-7,CASSQDGSGRATEQYF,TGTGCCAGCAGCCAAGATGGAAGCGGGAGGGCGACTGAGCAGTACTTC
.,TRBV5-4,.,TRBJ2-2,CASSLDSRTDTGELFF,TGTGCCAGCAGCTTGGACAGTAGGACAGATACCGGGGAGCTGTTTTTT
.,TRBV6-5,.,TRBJ2-3,CDSSYFLADTQYF,TGTGACAGCAGTTACTTTTTAGCAGATACGCAGTATTTT
TRBD1,TRBV9,.,TRBJ1-3,CASSHPGQGAGNTIYF,TGTGCCAGCAGCCATCCAGGACAGGGAGCTGGAAACACCATATATTTT
TRBD1,TRBV27,.,TRBJ2-7,CASTPWGQGPRGSYEQYF,TGTGCCAGCACCCCGTGGGGACAGGGTCCCCGGGGGTCCTACGAGCAGTACTTC
.,TRBV5-1,.,TRBJ2-2,CASSLTGGRAGELFF,TGCGCCAGCAGCCTTACCGGGGGGCGGGCCGGGGAGCTGTTTTTT
.,TRBV6-1,once,TRBJ1-5,CASKGGGINQPQHF,TGTGCCAGCAAGGGCGGGGGAATTAATCAGCCCCAGCATTTT
.,TRBV6-6,.,TRBJ1-1,CASRTGVEAFF,TGTGCCAGCAGGACGGGGGTCGAAGCTTTCTTT
.,TRBV11-2,.,TRBJ2-7,CASSFRRRGSTYEQYF,TGTGCCAGCAGCTTTCGTCGGAGGGGTTCAACCTACGAGCAGTACTTC
TRBD1,TRBV27,.,TRBJ2-5,CASRDRVETQYF,TGTGCCAGCAGAGACAGGGTGGAGACCCAGTACTTC
.,TRBV15,few,TRBJ1-6,CATGTQHEFSDSPLHF,TGTGCCACCGGGACACAGCACGAATTTTCGGATTCACCCCTCCACTTT
.,TRBV4-3,.,TRBJ1-2,CASSQEYPPGTGGGYTF,TGCGCCAGCAGCCAAGAATATCCCCCCGGGACGGGGGGTGGCTACACCTTC
.,TRBV7-2,.,TRBJ2-7,CASSLGAYEQYF,TGTGCCAGCAGCTTAGGAGCCTACGAGCAGTACTTC
.,TRBV5-6,.,TRBJ2-5,CASSLAGETQYF,TGTGCCAGCAGCTTGGCCGGAGAGACCCAGTACTTC
.,TRBV5-8,few,TRBJ1-2,CASPHKRRDRPYGYTF,TGTGCCAGCCCGCACAAAAGGAGAGACAGGCCTTACGGCTACACCTTC
TRBD1,TRBV28,.,TRBJ1-2,CASSSGGVGYTF,TGTGCCAGCAGTTCAGGGGGCGTCGGCTACACCTTC
.,TRBV7-9,once,TRBJ2-4,CASSLGRVSSPAKNIQYF,TGTGCCAGCAGCTTAGGCAGGGTCAGCTCTCCAGCCAAAAACATTCAGTACTTC
TRBD2,TRBV9,.,TRBJ2-3,CASSVGGTSARSTDTQYF,TGTGCCAGCAGCGTAGGCGGGACTAGCGCCCGATCCACAGATACGCAGTATTTT
.,TRBV30,few,TRBJ2-5,CAWRGDFQETQYF,TGTGCCTGGAGGGGGGACTTCCAAGAGACCCAGTACTTC
.,TRBV2,.,TRBJ1-6,CASSEVRGGGDSPLHF,TGTGCCAGCAGTGAAGTTCGCGGGGGAGGAGATTCACCCCTCCACTTT
.,TRBV5-1,.,TRBJ2-7,CASKLTGLKSYEQYF,TGCGCCAGCAAGCTGACAGGATTAAAATCCTACGAGCAGTACTTC
TRBD2,TRBV12-5,.,TRBJ2-1,CASGLVPGTSGRVNEQFF,TGTGCTAGTGGTTTGGTACCCGGGACTAGCGGGAGGGTGAATGAGCAGTTCTTC
TRBD1,TRBV18,.,TRBJ2-3,CASSPRGQGSTFTDTQYF,TGTGCCAGCTCACCGCGCGGACAGGGATCGACCTTCACAGATACGCAGTATTTT
.,TRBV6-1,.,TRBJ1-1,CASSGGDGLLEAFF,TGTGCCAGCAGTGGGGGAGACGGACTTCTTGAAGCTTTCTTT
.,TRBV30,.,TRBJ2-7,CAWSRLILYEQYF,TGTGCCTGGTCTAGGCTCATCCTCTACGAGCAGTACTTC
.,TRBV27,.,TRBJ1-4,CASRDNEKLFF,TGTGCCAGCCGCGATAATGAAAAACTGTTTTTT
TRBD1,TRBV7-9,once,TRBJ2-7,CASSHRDRDMEQYF,TGTGCCAGCAGCCATAGGGACAGGGACATGGAGCAGTACTTC
.,TRBV4-1,.,TRBJ2-7,CASSQDLATAPSYEQYF,TGCGCCAGCAGCCAAGATTTAGCGACTGCCCCATCCTACGAGCAGTACTTC
.,TRBV15,.,TRBJ2-7,CATSRRPRTSDIYYEQYF,TGTGCCACCAGCAGACGACCCCGGACATCGGACATATACTACGAGCAGTACTTC
.,TRBV12-5,.,TRBJ2-7,CASGLRTGSYEQYF,TGTGCTAGTGGTTTGAGGACGGGATCCTACGAGCAGTACTTC
.,TRBV28,.,TRBJ2-3,CASRDRRTDTQYF,TGTGCCAGCAGGGACAGACGCACAGATACGCAGTATTTT
TRBD2,TRBV7-6,.,TRBJ2-3,CASSSTDIAGHTDTQYF,TGTGCCAGCAGCTCGACAGACATAGCGGGGCACACAGATACGCAGTATTTT
.,TRBV6-5,.,TRBJ2-1,CASSPTGGGYNEQFF,TGTGCCAGCAGCCCGACCGGAGGTGGTTACAATGAGCAGTTCTTC
TRBD2,TRBV27,.,TRBJ2-1,CASSAGTSGYEQFF,TGTGCCAGCAGTGCCGGGACTAGCGGGTATGAGCAGTTCTTC
TRBD1,TRBV7-2,.,TRBJ1-2,CASSWGTAVYGYTF,TGTGCCAGCAGCTGGGGGACAGCGGTCTATGGCTACACCTTC
TRBD2,TRBV10-2,.,TRBJ2-1,CASSSGNYNEQFF,TGCGCCAGCAGTAGCGGGAATTACAATGAGCAGTTCTTC
TRBD1,TRBV5-1,.,TRBJ2-7,CASSFLPTGTDYEQYF,TGCGCCAGCAGCTTTCTCCCCACCGGGACAGACTACGAGCAGTACTTC
.,TRBV28,.,TRBJ1-5,CASSLGGSNQPQHF,TGTGCCAGCAGTTTGGGGGGTAGCAATCAGCCCCAGCATTTT
TRBD1,TRBV4-3,.,TRBJ2-7,CASTRSPTGERDEQYF,TGCGCCAGCACCCGATCCCCGACAGGGGAAAGAGACGAGCAGTACTTC
TRBD1,TRBV7-4,.,TRBJ2-5,CASSLGDRAPGTQYF,TGTGCCAGCAGCTTAGGAGACAGGGCCCCGGGGACCCAGTACTTC
.,TRBV2,.,TRBJ2-5,CASSSRGKAQYF,TGTGCCAGCAGTAGTAGGGGAAAGGCCCAGTACTTC
TRBD2,TRBV6-5,.,TRBJ2-7,CASSYSDSGGSYEQYF,TGTGCCAGCAGTTACTCGGATAGCGGGGGTTCCTACGAGCAGTACTTC
.,TRBV28,few,TRBJ1-5,CASGPFNQPQHF,TGTGCCAGCGGCCCATTCAATCAGCCCCAGCATTTT
.,TRBV19,once,TRBJ1-5,CASIGGDSNQPQHF,TGTGCCAGTATTGGGGGGGATAGCAATCAGCCCCAGCATTTT
TRBD1,TRBV27,.,TRBJ1-6,CASSRTGSEDSPLHF,TGTGCCAGCAGTCGGACAGGGTCTGAGGATTCACCCCTCCACTTT
.,TRBV28,.,TRBJ1-5,CASSLSSVGGGGNQPQHF,TGTGCCAGCAGTTTATCCTCAGTGGGGGGTGGGGGGAATCAGCCCCAGCATTTT
TRBD2,TRBV18,.,TRBJ2-7,CASSPFPGGDPYEQYF,TGTGCCAGCTCACCTTTTCCCGGGGGGGACCCCTACGAGCAGTACTTC
TRBD2,TRBV5-6,.,TRBJ2-7,CASSLNLLAVGGHEQYF,TGTGCCAGCAGCTTAAACCTTCTAGCGGTAGGAGGGCACGAGCAGTACTTC
TRBD1,TRBV7-3,.,TRBJ1-1,CASSLTGQGGPEAFF,TGTGCCAGCAGCTTAACGGGACAGGGAGGCCCTGAAGCTTTCTTT
TRBD1,TRBV10-3,.,TRBJ1-3,CAILGTGGPRAGNTIYF,TGTGCCATCTTGGGGACAGGGGGTCCGCGAGCTGGAAACACCATATATTTT
.,TRBV5-5,.,TRBJ1-4,CASSLASAGRQEKLFF,TGTGCCAGCAGCTTGGCCTCGGCAGGGCGCCAGGAAAAACTGTTTTTT
.,TRBV14,.,TRBJ2-3,CASSQKRGSSTDTQYF,TGTGCCAGCAGCCAAAAGAGGGGGTCTAGCACAGATACGCAGTATTTT
TRBD2,TRBV27,.,TRBJ2-7,CASSPISISGAGYEQYF,TGTGCCAGCAGTCCCATTAGCATCAGCGGGGCTGGCTACGAGCAGTACTTC
.,TRBV6-5,.,TRBJ2-4,CASSSPGAIQYF,TGTGCCAGCAGTTCCCCAGGGGCCATTCAGTACTTC
.,TRBV7-7,.,TRBJ2-5,CASSLGNWGLWDQETQYF,TGTGCTAGCAGCTTAGGGAACTGGGGCCTGTGGGACCAAGAGACCCAGTACTTC
.,TRBV6-5,.,TRBJ1-1,CASSYERDTEAFF,TGTGCCAGCAGTTACGAACGGGACACTGAAGCTTTCTTT
.,TRBV18,once,TRBJ2-5,CASSPLASGEETQYF,TGTGCCAGCTCACCCCTGGCGTCCGGGGAAGAGACCCAGTACTTC